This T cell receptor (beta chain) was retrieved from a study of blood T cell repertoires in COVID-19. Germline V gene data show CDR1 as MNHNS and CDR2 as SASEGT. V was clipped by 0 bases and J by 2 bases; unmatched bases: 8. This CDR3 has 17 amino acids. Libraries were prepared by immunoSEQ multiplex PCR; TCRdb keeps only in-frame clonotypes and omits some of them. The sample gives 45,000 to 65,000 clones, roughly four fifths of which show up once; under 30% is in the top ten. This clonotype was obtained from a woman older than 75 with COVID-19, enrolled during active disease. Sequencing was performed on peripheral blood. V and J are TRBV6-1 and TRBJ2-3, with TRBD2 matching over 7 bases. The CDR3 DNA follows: TGTGCCAGCAGTGAAGCGCTTCGAGCGGGATTCACAGATACGCAGTATTTT. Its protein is CASSEALRAGFTDTQYF.